Presented here are 8 T cell receptor beta chains from one specimen sequenced in a study of CD8+ T cells in alopecia areata. The treatment: oral pan-JAK inhibitor, 5-10 mg twice daily. Extracted RNA was reverse transcribed, and the resulting cDNA served as sequencing template. The assay was immunoSEQ multiplex PCR, and TCRdb's table has in-frame clones only and misses some. The profile shows 200,000 or so clones, 55% to 70% of them singletons. The sample here was CD4+ T cells sorted from blood, taken at week 24, from a patient treated with tofacitinib. Receptor source: a human donor with alopecia areata.

The rearrangement uses TRBV5-5 and TRBJ1-2; D remains unclear. CDR3 length equals 13 residues. V was cut by 4 bases and J by 3 bases, with 10 bases left in between. Per germline, CDR1 SGHKS and CDR2 YYEKEE (reference sequence). The CDR3: CASSPDVYYGYTF. The CDR3 region has the DNA TGTGCCAGCAGCCCGGACGTCTACTATGGCTACACCTTC.

The rearrangement links TRBV5-4 to TRBJ2-7; D is undetermined. Trimming pared 2 bases from V and 5 bases from J, leaving 11 bases between. Germline V gives CDR1 SGHNT, CDR2 YYREEE (reference sequence). The CDR3 has 13 amino acids. The CDR3 bases are TGTGCCAGCAGCTTCCGGGCCGCAGACGAGCAGTACTTC. Translating gives CASSFRAADEQYF.

The chain recombines TRBV29-1 with TRBJ1-2; D is ambiguous. Trimming stripped 1 base from V and 8 bases from J, with 14 bases between. Germline loops: CDR1 SQVTM, CDR2 ANQGSEA. This CDR3 spans 13 amino acids. CDR3 residues: CSVEVAPAGGYTF. The CDR3 bases are TGCAGCGTTGAAGTGGCCCCAGCGGGGGGCTACACCTTC.

The rearrangement joins TRBV7-3 to TRBJ2-5; tentatively, D is TRBD1 or TRBD2 (7 bases each). The CDR3 has 14 residues. Germline V gives CDR1 SGHTA, CDR2 FQGTGA. Trimming removed 5 bases from V and 5 bases from J, with 15 bases in between. The CDR3 nucleotides read TGTGCCAGCAGCCCGACAGGGAGGGGCGAGACCCAGTACTTC. Its translation: CASSPTGRGETQYF.

V gene TRBV29-1 combines with J gene TRBJ2-1; D is uncertain. This CDR3 is 12 amino acids long. Looked up from germline, CDR1 is SQVTM and CDR2 is ANQGSEA. The ends were cut back, 6 bases at V and 2 bases at J, with 8 bases in the middle. The CDR3 sequence: CSVTRPYNEQFF. The CDR3 DNA follows: TGCAGCGTGACCCGGCCCTACAATGAGCAGTTCTTC.

This clone appeared a few times. This specimen includes other DNA sequences encoding the same CDR3. The chain combines TRBV5-4 with TRBJ2-3; D is unresolved. Looked up from germline, CDR1 is SGHNT and CDR2 is YYREEE (reference sequence). V was trimmed by 1 base and J by 4 bases, leaving 13 bases between them. The CDR3 totals 15 residues. The CDR3 region has the DNA TGTGCCAGCAGCTTGCTAAGGGTTTCGTCAGATACGCAGTATTTT. Translation gives CASSLLRVSSDTQYF.

V and J are TRBV5-6 and TRBJ1-4; weak D call: TRBD1 (6 bases). Germline values: CDR1 SGHDT, CDR2 YYEEEE. CDR3 length: 15 amino acids. V lost 1 base, J lost 8 bases, and 15 bases lay in between. This CDR3 is CASSLQQGFEEKLFF. In DNA form, the CDR3 reads TGTGCCAGCAGCTTGCAACAGGGCTTCGAAGAAAAACTGTTTTTT. Supplemented by reference TRBV5-6 and TRBJ1-4, the full variable domain reads DAGVTQSPTHLIKTRGQQVTLRCSPKSGHDTVSWYQQALGQGPQFIFQYYEEEERQRGNFPDRFSGHQFPNYSSELNVNALLLGDSALYLCASSLQQGFEEKLFFGSGTQLSVL.

The chain uses TRBV29-1 and TRBJ2-7; 13 bases are shared with TRBD2. Germline V gene lookup returns CDR1 SQVTM and CDR2 ANQGSEA. This CDR3 contains 14 residues. With V trimmed by 4 bases and J by 5 bases, 5 bases remained unmatched. The CDR3 here is CSVGTSGSFNEQYF. The CDR3 nucleotides are TGCAGCGTTGGGACTAGCGGGAGCTTCAACGAGCAGTACTTC.